What follows are 14 T cell receptor beta chains derived from one specimen sequenced in a study of cytomegalovirus exposure and HLA in healthy donors. The primer mix had 60 Vbeta and 13 Jbeta primers. Sequencing was performed with immunoSEQ multiplex PCR; in TCRdb, only in-frame clones are kept and a portion is missing. The sample holds some 180,000 clones, around three quarters seen once. The sequencing input was PBMCs. These receptors came from a woman aged 30 to 39 in good health and CMV-seronegative.

This chain links TRBV19 with TRBJ1-1; maybe TRBD1 (6 bases). Between the trimmed V and J ends, which lost 8 bases and 1 base, there was a span of 11 bases. The CDR3 runs 13 residues. Per the germline V gene, CDR1 is LNHDA and CDR2 is SQIVND (reference sequence). For the CDR3, the DNA is TGTGCCAGTCAGGACAGCCGGAACACTGAAGCTTTCTTT. Encoded protein: CASQDSRNTEAFF.

The rearrangement joins TRBV5-1 to TRBJ2-5; unclear D gene. CDR3 length: 13 amino acids. Trimming left V 3 bases short and J 7 bases short, with 13 bases between. CDR1 and CDR2 from the germline V gene are SGHRS and YFSETQ. This chain's CDR3 is CASSSPESRTQYF. CDR3 sequence (DNA): TGCGCCAGCAGCTCCCCTGAGTCACGGACCCAGTACTTC. Full variable domain (outside the CDR3, taken from reference TRBV5-1 and TRBJ2-5): KAGVTQTPRYLIKTRGQQVTLSCSPISGHRSVSWYQQTPGQGLQFLFEYFSETQRNKGNFPGRFSGRQFSNSRSEMNVSTLELGDSALYLCASSSPESRTQYFGPGTRLLVL.

The chain combines TRBV9 with TRBJ2-1; D uncertain. V lost 0 bases and J lost 7, with 14 bases in between. The CDR3 runs 15 residues. The germline gives CDR1 SGDLS, CDR2 YYNGEE. Here the CDR3 reads CASSVGLAPENEQFF. CDR3 DNA: TGTGCCAGCAGCGTAGGACTTGCCCCCGAAAATGAGCAGTTCTTC.

This clone was seen a single time. This chain links TRBV11-2 with TRBJ2-3, with 8 positions matching TRBD2. J was trimmed by 2 bases and V by 4 bases; bases with no gene match: 8. CDR1 SGHAT and CDR2 FQNNGV come from the germline V gene. The CDR3 totals 16 residues. For the CDR3, the DNA is TGTGCCAGCAGCTCCCCGGGAGGGGGAACCACAGATACGCAGTATTTT. It encodes CASSSPGGGTTDTQYF.

The chain is built from TRBV25-1 and TRBJ2-2, with TRBD2 matching 8 bases. Germline V gene sequence: CDR1 MGHDK, CDR2 SYGVNS. J was trimmed by 0 bases and V by 8 bases; bases with no gene match: 2. The CDR3 sequence is 14 residues long. The CDR3: CASSGLANTGELFF. The CDR3 coding sequence is TGTGCCAGCTCGGGACTAGCGAACACCGGGGAGCTGTTTTTT.

This clone was seen a few times. CDR3 in DNA: TGTGCCAGCCAACCCTTTAGGAGGGGTGGAGGGGAGCAGTACTTC. Translation gives CASQPFRRGGGEQYF. V is TRBV27 and J is TRBJ2-7; possible D gene TRBD2, 6 bases. The CDR3 consists of 15 residues. The V end lost 8 bases, the J end lost 7 bases, and 24 bases lay between the germline ends. Germline V gene sequence: CDR1 MNHEY, CDR2 SMNVEV (reference sequence).

CDR3 in DNA: TGTGCCAGCAGCCAAGATGGGACTAGCGGGGGGTACGAGCAGTACTTC. It codes for CASSQDGTSGGYEQYF. V is TRBV4-2 and J is TRBJ2-7, with 15 positions matching TRBD2. The CDR3 consists of 16 residues. Unmatched junction bases numbered 1, after V lost 0 bases and J lost 4 bases. Germline V CDR1 and CDR2: LGHNA, YNFKEQ.

The chain carries TRBV2 and TRBJ2-2; 9 nucleotides align to TRBD1. Trimming at V came to 9 bases and at J to 4 bases, leaving 9 bases not matched to a gene. This CDR3 spans 15 amino acids. Germline loops: CDR1 SNHLY, CDR2 FYNNEI. The CDR3 nucleotides are TGTGCCAGTTTGCCGGACAGGGGCGGCACCGGGGAGCTGTTTTTT. Encoded protein: CASLPDRGGTGELFF.

This sequence joins TRBV5-6 and TRBJ2-5; TRBD1 might be the D (5 bases). Germline values: CDR1 SGHDT, CDR2 YYEEEE. V was trimmed by 4 bases and J by 4 bases, leaving 11 bases between them. This CDR3 spans 13 amino acids. CDR3 coding DNA: TGTGCCAGCAGCCGTCGCCAGGGAGAGACCCAGTACTTC. It translates to CASSRRQGETQYF.

The V gene is TRBV6-5, the J gene TRBJ2-5, with 7 bases fitting TRBD1. The DNA matches TRBJ2-7 better at its end, which makes the J call doubtful. The CDR3 sequence is 12 residues long. The germline V gene encodes CDR1 MNHEY and CDR2 SVGAGI. The CDR3 protein is CASSRTGDEQYF. CDR3 nucleotides: TGTGCCAGCAGTCGAACAGGGGACGAGCAGTACTTC.

J is TRBJ1-2 and V is TRBV5-4; maybe TRBD1 (6 bases). Looked up from germline, CDR1 is SGHNT and CDR2 is YYREEE (reference sequence). CDR3 size: 14 residues. Trimming cost V 4 bases and J 4 bases, with 14 bases left between them. CDR3 loop: CASSPWTDIYGYTF. The CDR3 DNA reads TGTGCCAGCAGCCCTTGGACAGATATCTATGGCTACACCTTC. The full variable domain, rest sourced from reference TRBV5-4 and TRBJ1-2, is ETGVTQSPTHLIKTRGQQVTLRCSSQSGHNTVSWYQQALGQGPQFIFQYYREEENGRGNFPPRFSGLQFPNYSSELNVNALELDDSALYLCASSPWTDIYGYTFGSGTRLTVV.

The chain has TRBV10-1 and TRBJ2-3; 8 bases map to TRBD2. The CDR3 loop spans 14 amino acids. CDR1 and CDR2 (germline): WNHNN, SYGVQD (reference sequence). V lost 6 bases and J lost 2; bases outside the gene matches: 4. Here the CDR3 reads CASSLGGVTDTQYF. In DNA, the CDR3 is TGCGCCAGCAGCCTCGGGGGGGTCACAGATACGCAGTATTTT.

The V gene is TRBV9, the J gene TRBJ2-3; no clear D gene. Germline V gives CDR1 SGDLS, CDR2 YYNGEE. With 4 bases removed from V and 4 bases from J, the gap between germline ends came to 16 bases. The CDR3 is made up of 15 amino acids. The CDR3 sequence is CASSPGRSGPDTQYF. CDR3 coding DNA: TGTGCCAGCAGCCCCGGCCGTTCGGGTCCAGATACGCAGTATTTT. Full variable domain (missing parts from reference TRBV9 and TRBJ2-3): DSGVTQTPKHLITATGQRVTLRCSPRSGDLSVYWYQQSLDQGLQFLIQYYNGEERAKGNILERFSAQQFPDLHSELNLSSLELGDSALYFCASSPGRSGPDTQYFGPGTRLTVL.

The chain carries TRBV18 and TRBJ2-7; 10 nucleotides agree with TRBD1. Germline CDR1 is KGHSH and CDR2 is LQKENI. CDR3 length equals 13 residues. Trimming took 3 bases from V and 6 from J; bases not matched to a gene: 2. For the CDR3, the DNA is TGTGCCAGCTCACCGGGACAGGGGTGCGAGCAGTACTTC. Protein product: CASSPGQGCEQYF.